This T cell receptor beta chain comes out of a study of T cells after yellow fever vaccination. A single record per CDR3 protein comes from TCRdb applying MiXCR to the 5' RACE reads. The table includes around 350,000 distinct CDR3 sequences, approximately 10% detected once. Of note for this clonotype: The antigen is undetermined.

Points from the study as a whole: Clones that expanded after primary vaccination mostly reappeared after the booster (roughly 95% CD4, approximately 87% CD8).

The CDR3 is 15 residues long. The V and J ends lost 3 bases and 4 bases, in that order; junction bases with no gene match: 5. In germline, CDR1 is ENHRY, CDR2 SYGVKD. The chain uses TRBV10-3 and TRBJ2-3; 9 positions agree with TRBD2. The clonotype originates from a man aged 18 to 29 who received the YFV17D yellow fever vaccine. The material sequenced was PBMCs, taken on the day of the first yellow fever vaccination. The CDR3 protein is CAISDTGLAADTQYF. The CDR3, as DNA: TGTGCCATCAGTGACACGGGACTAGCCGCAGATACGCAGTATTTT.